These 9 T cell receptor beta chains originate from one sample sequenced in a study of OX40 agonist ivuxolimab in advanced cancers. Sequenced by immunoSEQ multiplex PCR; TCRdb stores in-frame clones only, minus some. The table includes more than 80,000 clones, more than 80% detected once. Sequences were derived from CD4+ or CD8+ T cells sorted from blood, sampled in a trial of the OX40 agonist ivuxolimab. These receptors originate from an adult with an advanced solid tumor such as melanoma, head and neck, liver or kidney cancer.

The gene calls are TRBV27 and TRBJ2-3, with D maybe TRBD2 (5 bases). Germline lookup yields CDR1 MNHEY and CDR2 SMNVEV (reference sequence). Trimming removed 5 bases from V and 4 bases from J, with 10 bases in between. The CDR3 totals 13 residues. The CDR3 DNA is TGTGCCAGCAGTCAATCCGGGGCAGATACGCAGTATTTT. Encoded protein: CASSQSGADTQYF.

The CDR3, as DNA: TGTGCCACCAGCAGAGTCGGGGGAAGCAATCAGCCCCAGCATTTT. Translated: CATSRVGGSNQPQHF. V and J are TRBV15 and TRBJ1-5, with a tentative D call TRBD1 (5 bases). The germline gives CDR1 LNHNV, CDR2 YYDKDF (reference sequence). V was shortened by 1 base and J by 1 base, with 8 bases between the two germline ends. There are 15 residues in the CDR3. Full variable domain (missing parts from reference TRBV15 and TRBJ1-5): DAMVIQNPRYQVTQFGKPVTLSCSQTLNHNVMYWYQQKSSQAPKLLFHYYDKDFNNEADTPDNFQSRRPNTSFCFLDIRSPGLGDTAMYLCATSRVGGSNQPQHFGDGTRLSIL.

CDR3 in amino acids: CASIEGHTNEQFF. DNA of the CDR3: TGTGCCAGCATTGAGGGCCATACCAATGAGCAGTTCTTC. The chain carries TRBV27 and TRBJ2-1; possibly TRBD2 for D (5 bases). Germline-derived CDR1 and CDR2 are MNHEY and SMNVEV (reference sequence). The CDR3 loop spans 13 amino acids. Deletions cut 7 bases from V and 6 bases from J, with 13 bases between.

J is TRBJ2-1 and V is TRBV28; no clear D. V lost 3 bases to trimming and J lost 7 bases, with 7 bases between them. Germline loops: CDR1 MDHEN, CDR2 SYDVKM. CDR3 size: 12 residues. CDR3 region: CASSLRLNEQFF. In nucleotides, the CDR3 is TGTGCCAGCAGTTTGCGGTTGAATGAGCAGTTCTTC.

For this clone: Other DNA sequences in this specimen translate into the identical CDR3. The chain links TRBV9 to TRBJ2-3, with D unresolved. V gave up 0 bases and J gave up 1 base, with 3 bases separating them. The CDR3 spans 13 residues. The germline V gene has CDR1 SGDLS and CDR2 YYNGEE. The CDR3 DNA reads TGTGCCAGCAGCGTAGCGGGCACAGATACGCAGTATTTT. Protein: CASSVAGTDTQYF.

CDR3 DNA: TGTGCCAGCAGCAAGTTGATTTCTGGTGGGAGGACTCGCCCCTACGAGCAGTACTTC. Its protein product is CASSKLISGGRTRPYEQYF. The J gene is TRBJ2-7, the V gene TRBV21-1; the D call in the table, TRBD2, was not verified against the DNA. TRBV21-1 is reported as a pseudogene. There are 19 residues in the CDR3.

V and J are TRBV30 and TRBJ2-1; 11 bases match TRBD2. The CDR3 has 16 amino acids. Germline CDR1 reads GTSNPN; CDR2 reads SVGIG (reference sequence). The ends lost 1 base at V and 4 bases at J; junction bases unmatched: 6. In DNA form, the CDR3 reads TGTGCCTGGAGTGATCAAGTAGCGGGAGGGTACAATGAGCAGTTCTTC. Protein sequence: CAWSDQVAGGYNEQFF. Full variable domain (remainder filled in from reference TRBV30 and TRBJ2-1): SQTIHQWPATLVQPVGSPLSLECTVEGTSNPNLYWYRQAAGRGLQLLFYSVGIGQISSEVPQNLSASRPQDRQFILSSKKLLLSDSGFYLCAWSDQVAGGYNEQFFGPGTRLTVL.

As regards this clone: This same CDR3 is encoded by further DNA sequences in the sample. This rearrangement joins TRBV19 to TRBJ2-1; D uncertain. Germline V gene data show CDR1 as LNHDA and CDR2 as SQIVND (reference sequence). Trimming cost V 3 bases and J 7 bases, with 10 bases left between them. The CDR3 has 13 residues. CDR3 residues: CASSIGSGNEQFF. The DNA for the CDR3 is TGTGCCAGTAGTATTGGATCCGGTAATGAGCAGTTCTTC. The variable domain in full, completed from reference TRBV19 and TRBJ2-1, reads DGGITQSPKYLFRKEGQNVTLSCEQNLNHDAMYWYRQDPGQGLRLIYYSQIVNDFQKGDIAEGYSVSREKKESFPLTVTSAQKNPTAFYLCASSIGSGNEQFFGPGTRLTVL.

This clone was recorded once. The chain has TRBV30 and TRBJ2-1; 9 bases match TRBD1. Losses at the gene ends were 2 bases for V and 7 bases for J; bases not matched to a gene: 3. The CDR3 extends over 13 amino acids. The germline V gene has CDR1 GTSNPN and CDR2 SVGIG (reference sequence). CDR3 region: CAWSHGTGNEQFF. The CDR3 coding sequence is TGTGCCTGGAGTCACGGGACAGGGAATGAGCAGTTCTTC.